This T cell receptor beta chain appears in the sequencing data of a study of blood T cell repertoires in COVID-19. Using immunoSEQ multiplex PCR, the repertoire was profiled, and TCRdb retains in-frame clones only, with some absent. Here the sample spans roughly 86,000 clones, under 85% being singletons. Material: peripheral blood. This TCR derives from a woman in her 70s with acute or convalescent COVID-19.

CDR3 sequence: CASSSRTGRSSTDTQYF. DNA of the CDR3: TGTGCCAGCAGCTCCCGGACAGGGAGATCTAGCACAGATACGCAGTATTTT. The gene calls are TRBV7-9 and TRBJ2-3, with 8 bases matching TRBD1. There are 17 residues in the CDR3. Germline trimming cut 4 bases from V and 0 bases from J; bases unmatched to any gene: 9. Germline loops: CDR1 SEHNR, CDR2 FQNEAQ (reference sequence). Variable domain in full (rest from reference TRBV7-9 and TRBJ2-3): DTGVSQNPRHKITKRGQNVTFRCDPISEHNRLYWYRQTLGQGPEFLTYFQNEAQLEKSRLLSDRFSAERPKGSFSTLEIQRTEQGDSAMYLCASSSRTGRSSTDTQYFGPGTRLTVL.